This section outlines one T cell receptor beta chain sequence together with its context. Antigen unknown. This sample was taken from a study of T cells in localized non-small cell lung cancer. General observations from the study: Appearance in adjacent lung was seen for a median around 61 of the top 100 tumor clones. Longer overall survival associated with higher blood T cell density; shorter survival with higher adjacent-lung clonality.

The V gene's germline CDR1 is SGHNT and CDR2 YENEEA. Trimming removed 2 bases at V and 3 bases at J, with 13 bases between. CDR3 length: 15 residues. Some clones are missing from TCRdb's copy, which holds only in-frame ones; the method was immunoSEQ multiplex PCR. This sample has around 55,000 clones, with around 86% found just once. The gene calls are TRBV11-3 and TRBJ1-1, with a possible D match to TRBD1 (5 bases). The sequence derives from a female donor with stage II lung adenocarcinoma. The source material was PBMCs, sampled before any cancer treatment. The CDR3 region is CASSLSGLGHTEAFF. DNA of the CDR3: TGTGCCAGCAGCTTATCGGGGCTCGGGCACACTGAAGCTTTCTTT.